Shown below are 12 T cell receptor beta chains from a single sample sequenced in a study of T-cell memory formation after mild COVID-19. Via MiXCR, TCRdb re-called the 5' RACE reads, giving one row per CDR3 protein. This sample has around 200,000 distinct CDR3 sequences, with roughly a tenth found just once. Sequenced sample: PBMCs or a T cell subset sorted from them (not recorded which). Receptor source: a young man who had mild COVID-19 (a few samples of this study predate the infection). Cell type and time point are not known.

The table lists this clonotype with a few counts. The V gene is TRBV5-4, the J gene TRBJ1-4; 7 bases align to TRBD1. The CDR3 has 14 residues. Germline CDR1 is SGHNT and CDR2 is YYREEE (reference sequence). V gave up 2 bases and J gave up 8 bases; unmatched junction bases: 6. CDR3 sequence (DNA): TGTGCCAGCAGCTTTCGGCAGGGGGGAGAAAAACTGTTTTTT. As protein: CASSFRQGGEKLFF. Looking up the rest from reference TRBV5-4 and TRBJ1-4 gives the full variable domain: ETGVTQSPTHLIKTRGQQVTLRCSSQSGHNTVSWYQQALGQGPQFIFQYYREEENGRGNFPPRFSGLQFPNYSSELNVNALELDDSALYLCASSFRQGGEKLFFGSGTQLSVL.

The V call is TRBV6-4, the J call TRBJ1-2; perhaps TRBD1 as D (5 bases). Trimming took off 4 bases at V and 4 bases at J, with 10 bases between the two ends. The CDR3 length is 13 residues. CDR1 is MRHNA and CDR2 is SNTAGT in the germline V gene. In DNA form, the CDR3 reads TGTGCCAGCAGTGCAGGGCCTCGCTATGGCTACACCTTC. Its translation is CASSAGPRYGYTF.

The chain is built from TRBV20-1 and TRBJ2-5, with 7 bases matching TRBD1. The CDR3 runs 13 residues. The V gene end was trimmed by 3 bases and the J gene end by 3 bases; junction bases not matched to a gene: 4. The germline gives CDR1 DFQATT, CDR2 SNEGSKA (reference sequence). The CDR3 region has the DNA TGCAGTGCTAGGGCCGGGACAGAAGAGACCCAGTACTTC. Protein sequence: CSARAGTEETQYF.

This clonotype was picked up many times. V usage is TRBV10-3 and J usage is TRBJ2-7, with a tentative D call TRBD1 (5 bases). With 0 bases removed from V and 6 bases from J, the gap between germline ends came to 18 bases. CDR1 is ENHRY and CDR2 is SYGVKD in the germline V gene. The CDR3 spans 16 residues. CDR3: CAISESVGRAKAEQYF. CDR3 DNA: TGTGCCATCAGTGAGTCGGTTGGCAGGGCTAAAGCCGAGCAGTACTTC.

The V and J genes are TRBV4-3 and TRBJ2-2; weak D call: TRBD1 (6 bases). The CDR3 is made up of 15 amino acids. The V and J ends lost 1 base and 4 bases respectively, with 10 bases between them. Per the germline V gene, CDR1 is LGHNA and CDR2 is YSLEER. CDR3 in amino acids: CASSQVDSSTGELFF. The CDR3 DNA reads TGCGCCAGCAGCCAAGTGGACAGTTCCACCGGGGAGCTGTTTTTT.

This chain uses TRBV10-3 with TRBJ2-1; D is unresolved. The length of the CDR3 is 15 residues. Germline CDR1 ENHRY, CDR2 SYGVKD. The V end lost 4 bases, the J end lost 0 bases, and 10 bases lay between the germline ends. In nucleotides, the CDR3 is TGTGCCATCAGTGTTAGGGCAGACTCCTACAATGAGCAGTTCTTC. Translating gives CAISVRADSYNEQFF.

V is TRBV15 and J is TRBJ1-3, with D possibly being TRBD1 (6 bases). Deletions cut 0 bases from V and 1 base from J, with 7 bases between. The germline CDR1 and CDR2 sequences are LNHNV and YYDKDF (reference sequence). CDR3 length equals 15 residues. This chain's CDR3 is CATSRDQGSGNTIYF. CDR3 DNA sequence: TGTGCCACCAGCAGAGATCAGGGGTCTGGAAACACCATATATTTT.

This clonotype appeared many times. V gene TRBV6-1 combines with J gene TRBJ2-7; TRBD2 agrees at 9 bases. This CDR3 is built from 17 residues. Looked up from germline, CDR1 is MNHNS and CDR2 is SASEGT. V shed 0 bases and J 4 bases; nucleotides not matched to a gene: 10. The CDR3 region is CASSEASVAGESYEQYF. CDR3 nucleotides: TGTGCCAGCAGTGAAGCCTCGGTAGCGGGGGAGAGTTACGAGCAGTACTTC.

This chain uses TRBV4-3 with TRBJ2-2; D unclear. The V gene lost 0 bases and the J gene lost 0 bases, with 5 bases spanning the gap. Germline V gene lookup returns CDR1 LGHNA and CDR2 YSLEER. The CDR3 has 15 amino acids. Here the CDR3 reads CASSQEYPNTGELFF. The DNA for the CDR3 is TGCGCCAGCAGCCAAGAGTACCCGAACACCGGGGAGCTGTTTTTT.

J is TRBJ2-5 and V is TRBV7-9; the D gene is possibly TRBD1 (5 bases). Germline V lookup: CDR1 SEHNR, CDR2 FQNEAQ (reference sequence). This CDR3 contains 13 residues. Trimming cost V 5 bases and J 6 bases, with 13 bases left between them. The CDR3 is CASSPRQLQTQYF. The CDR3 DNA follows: TGTGCCAGCAGCCCCCGACAGTTACAGACCCAGTACTTC.

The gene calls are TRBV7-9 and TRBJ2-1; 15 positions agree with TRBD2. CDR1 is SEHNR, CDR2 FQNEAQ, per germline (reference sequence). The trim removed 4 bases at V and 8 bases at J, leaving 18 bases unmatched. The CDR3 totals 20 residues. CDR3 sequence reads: CASSSTPGLAGGTAWDEQFF. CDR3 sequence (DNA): TGTGCCAGCAGCTCTACCCCGGGACTAGCGGGGGGTACCGCTTGGGATGAGCAGTTCTTC.

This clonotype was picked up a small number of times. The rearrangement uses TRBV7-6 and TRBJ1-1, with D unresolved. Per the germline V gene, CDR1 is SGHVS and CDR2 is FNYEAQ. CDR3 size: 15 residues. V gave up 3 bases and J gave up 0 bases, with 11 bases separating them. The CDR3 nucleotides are TGTGCCAGCAGCTTTTTGTATTCCATGAACACTGAAGCTTTCTTT. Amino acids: CASSFLYSMNTEAFF.